This entry lists 21 T cell receptor beta chains sequenced from one sample in a study of beta chain features in type 1 diabetes. As every portion of the isolated RNA was reverse transcribed, the sequencing read expressed TCRB transcripts. Clones were sequenced by immunoSEQ multiplex PCR, and TCRdb holds only the in-frame ones, with some missing. The table lists 300,000 to 400,000 clones, around 12% of them singletons, with roughly 0.017% in the top ten. The sequenced material came from naive CD4+ T cells from blood. These receptors all come from a man younger than 30 in good health.

The chain couples TRBV5-4 to TRBJ2-1; 11 positions match TRBD2. Germline V gene sequence: CDR1 SGHNT, CDR2 YYREEE (reference sequence). J lost 10 bases, V lost 5 bases, and 11 bases had no gene match. There are 15 residues in the CDR3. The CDR3 DNA sequence: TGTGCCAGCAGGAACGTAGCGGGGGGGATAAAGGAGCAGTTCTTC. Its translation is CASRNVAGGIKEQFF.

Here the CDR3 reads CASSLLQGQETQYF. In DNA, the CDR3 is TGTGCCAGCAGTTTATTACAGGGTCAAGAGACCCAGTACTTC. J is TRBJ2-5 and V is TRBV28, with a weak D call TRBD1 (6 bases). The CDR3 loop spans 14 amino acids. Germline CDR1 is MDHEN and CDR2 is SYDVKM. With 1 base removed from V and 2 bases from J, the gap between germline ends came to 8 bases.

This chain uses TRBV7-3 with TRBJ2-1; 7 nucleotides agree with TRBD1. The V segment lost 3 bases and the J segment 3 bases; nucleotides outside the gene matches: 5. In germline, CDR1 is SGHTA, CDR2 FQGTGA. This CDR3 has 15 amino acids. The CDR3, as DNA: TGTGCCAGCAGCTTCGCACAGGGGATCTACAATGAGCAGTTCTTC. Amino acids: CASSFAQGIYNEQFF.

A note on this clone: Other DNA sequences from this sample encode an identical CDR3 as well. This chain connects TRBV18 to TRBJ1-1; no clear D gene. The CDR3 spans 13 residues. With 4 bases removed from V and 2 bases from J, the gap between germline ends came to 8 bases. The germline CDR1 and CDR2 sequences are KGHSH and LQKENI. Here the CDR3 reads CASSRQANTEAFF. CDR3 bases: TGTGCCAGCTCACGACAAGCTAACACTGAAGCTTTCTTT.

This clone was seen a handful of times. The chain uses TRBV10-3 and TRBJ2-1; D unresolved. Trimming stripped 3 bases from V and 5 bases from J, with 2 bases between. The CDR3 totals 11 residues. Germline V gene lookup returns CDR1 ENHRY and CDR2 SYGVKD. Here the CDR3 reads CAISDNNEQFF. The DNA for the CDR3 is TGTGCCATCAGTGACAACAATGAGCAGTTCTTC.

This clone has just a few counts. CDR3 nucleotide sequence: TGTGCCCTTCGGGGGGGCGTCAATCAGCCCCAGCATTTT. Encoded protein: CALRGGVNQPQHF. The rearrangement joins TRBV28 to TRBJ1-5, with D maybe TRBD1 (6 bases). Germline assignment: CDR1 MDHEN and CDR2 SYDVKM. The CDR3 length is 13 residues. V lost 11 bases, J lost 3 bases, and 14 bases lay in between.

This clone was seen more than once but under ten times. This chain joins TRBV28 and TRBJ2-6; no reliable D call. This CDR3 comprises 14 residues. Germline values: CDR1 MDHEN, CDR2 SYDVKM. The V end was cut by 9 bases, the J end by 0 bases, with 9 bases between. The CDR3 nucleotides read TGTGCCAGTGAGGTTAGCTCTGGGGCCAACGTCCTGACTTTC. Protein product: CASEVSSGANVLTF.

The chain couples TRBV4-2 to TRBJ1-6, with D maybe TRBD1 (6 bases). V was shortened by 3 bases and J by 9 bases, with 15 bases between the two germline ends. Germline loops: CDR1 LGHNA, CDR2 YNFKEQ. The CDR3 is 15 residues long. As DNA, the CDR3 is TGTGCCAGCAGCCAGGTGGACAGTCGCGTTTCACCCCTCCACTTT. Translating gives CASSQVDSRVSPLHF.

The chain links TRBV19 to TRBJ1-5; 9 positions match TRBD1. Trimming removed 5 bases from V and 4 bases from J; junction bases left unmatched: 6. There are 15 residues in the CDR3. The germline gives CDR1 LNHDA, CDR2 SQIVND (reference sequence). DNA for the CDR3: TGTGCCAGTAGTCCCGCCGGGACAGGGAATCAGCCCCAGCATTTT. Translation gives CASSPAGTGNQPQHF.

This clone was seen a handful of times. The rearrangement joins TRBV29-1 to TRBJ2-7; 10 nucleotides agree with TRBD2. The J segment lost 1 base and the V segment lost 4 bases, leaving 1 base of the junction unmatched. This CDR3 spans 13 amino acids. CDR1 is SQVTM, CDR2 ANQGSEA, per germline. Written as DNA, the CDR3 is TGCAGCGTTGCTAGCGGGAGATCCTACGAGCAGTACTTC. Translation: CSVASGRSYEQYF.

The sample holds a few counts of this clone. The V gene is TRBV25-1, the J gene TRBJ2-5; 9 nucleotides align to TRBD2. This CDR3 is built from 16 residues. The germline gives CDR1 MGHDK, CDR2 SYGVNS. V gave up 3 bases and J gave up 6 bases; unmatched junction bases: 11. DNA for the CDR3: TGTGCCAGCAGTGACGACTATTCGGCGGGAGGGAAGACCCAGTACTTC. Residues: CASSDDYSAGGKTQYF.

This rearrangement joins TRBV5-1 to TRBJ2-3; TRBD2 might be the D (6 bases). Deletions cut 4 bases from V and 4 bases from J, with 19 bases between. The CDR3 runs 16 residues. CDR1 and CDR2 (germline): SGHRS, YFSETQ. The CDR3 DNA follows: TGCGCCAGCAGCCCCCTTAGGGGAGGTGGGGCAGATACGCAGTATTTT. Residues: CASSPLRGGGADTQYF.

The CDR3 sequence is CASSQDRGPPREQFF. The CDR3 DNA sequence: TGTGCCAGCAGCCAGGACAGGGGCCCACCTCGGGAGCAGTTCTTC. The chain combines TRBV14 with TRBJ2-1, with 9 positions matching TRBD1. Germline CDR1 is SGHDN and CDR2 is FVKESK. V lost 3 bases to trimming and J lost 10 bases; unmatched junction nucleotides: 10. The length of the CDR3 is 15 residues.

Only a few counts were recorded for this clone. The V and J genes are TRBV7-3 and TRBJ2-5, with 11 bases identical to TRBD2. With the DNA end fitting TRBJ2-7 better, the J assignment may be wrong. The CDR3 totals 15 residues. CDR1 and CDR2 (germline): SGHTA, FQGTGA. The CDR3 DNA is TGTGCCAGCAGCTTAAACGGACTAGCGGGCTACGAGCAGTACTTC. This translates into CASSLNGLAGYEQYF.

The genes are TRBV6-6 and TRBJ2-1, with no clear D. Between the trimmed V and J ends, which lost 5 bases and 4 bases, there was a span of 9 bases. The CDR3 loop spans 13 amino acids. Germline CDR1 reads MNHNY; CDR2 reads SVGAGI (reference sequence). DNA of the CDR3: TGTGCCAGCAGTCCCGACTCGTACAATGAGCAGTTCTTC. Translated, it gives CASSPDSYNEQFF.

A few counts support this clone. The rearrangement uses TRBV27 and TRBJ2-7; D may be TRBD1 (6 bases). V lost 3 bases and J lost 5, with 17 bases in between. Germline values: CDR1 MNHEY, CDR2 SMNVEV (reference sequence). This CDR3 has 15 amino acids. CDR3 coding DNA: TGTGCCAGCAGTTTCACAGGGAAACCTGGGCACGAGCAGTACTTC. Translating it yields CASSFTGKPGHEQYF.

As to this clone: This CDR3 is also generated by other DNA sequences in the sample. The CDR3 region is CASSVATSGGQETQYF. CDR3 bases: TGTGCCAGCAGCGTAGCTACTAGCGGGGGACAAGAGACCCAGTACTTC. This chain links TRBV9 with TRBJ2-5; 11 bases align to TRBD2. Germline CDR1 SGDLS, CDR2 YYNGEE. The CDR3 covers 16 residues. After removal of 0 bases from V and 2 bases from J, the junction contained 3 bases not matched to a gene.

This clone appeared a few times. The rearrangement uses TRBV6-1 and TRBJ2-5; 12 nucleotides match TRBD2. The length of the CDR3 is 13 residues. The germline gives CDR1 MNHNS, CDR2 SASEGT. Losses at the gene ends were 8 bases for V and 3 bases for J; bases not matched to a gene: 1. As DNA, the CDR3 is TGTGCCAGCGGACTAGCGGGGAAAGAGACCCAGTACTTC. Translated: CASGLAGKETQYF.

The chain joins TRBV23-1 to TRBJ1-5, with 7 bases matching TRBD1. TRBV23-1 is an open reading frame whose function is uncertain. V dropped 3 bases and J dropped 3; count of bases not matched to a gene: 11. There are 17 residues in the CDR3. The CDR3 sequence is CASSHLETGRPNQPQHF. The CDR3 nucleotides read TGCGCCAGCAGTCACCTCGAGACAGGGAGGCCCAATCAGCCCCAGCATTTT.

The J gene is TRBJ2-3, the V gene TRBV5-1, with 9 bases fitting TRBD1. After removal of 2 bases from V and 6 bases from J, the junction contained 16 bases not matched to a gene. The CDR3 covers 18 residues. Germline loops: CDR1 SGHRS, CDR2 YFSETQ. Here the CDR3 DNA reads TGCGCCAGCAGCTTCCAAAACAGGGGGCGCATAGATTTGGATACGCAGTATTTT. This gives the protein CASSFQNRGRIDLDTQYF.

The chain couples TRBV6-6 to TRBJ2-7, with a weak D call TRBD1 (5 bases). The germline gives CDR1 MNHNY, CDR2 SVGAGI (reference sequence). V dropped 5 bases and J dropped 2 bases, with 13 bases sitting between them. This CDR3 contains 14 residues. CDR3 DNA: TGTGCCAGCAGTGCCCAGGGTCCGGCCTACGAGCAGTACTTC. Protein: CASSAQGPAYEQYF.